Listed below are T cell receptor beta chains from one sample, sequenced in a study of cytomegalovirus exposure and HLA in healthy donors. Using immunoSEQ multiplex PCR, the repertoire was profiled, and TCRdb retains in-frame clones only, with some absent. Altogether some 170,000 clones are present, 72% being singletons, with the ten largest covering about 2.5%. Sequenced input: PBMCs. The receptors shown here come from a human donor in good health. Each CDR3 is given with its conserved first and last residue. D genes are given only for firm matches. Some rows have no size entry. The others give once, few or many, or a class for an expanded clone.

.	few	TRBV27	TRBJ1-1	TGTGCCAGCAGTTTATGGCCGGGCACTGAAGCTTTCTTT	CASSLWPGTEAFF
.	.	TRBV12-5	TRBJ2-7	TGTGCTAGTGGTTTTTACACCCTCTCCTACGAGCAGTACTTC	CASGFYTLSYEQYF
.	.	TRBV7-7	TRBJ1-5	TGTGCTAGCAGCTTAGGAGCCAATCAGCCCCAGCATTTT	CASSLGANQPQHF
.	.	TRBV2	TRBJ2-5	TGTGCCAGCAGTGGGGAACTAGAAGAGACCCAGTACTTC	CASSGELEETQYF
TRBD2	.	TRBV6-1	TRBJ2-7	TGTGCCAGCAGTGGGACTAGCGGGGCCTACGAGCAGTACTTC	CASSGTSGAYEQYF
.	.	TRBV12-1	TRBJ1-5	TGTGCCAGCAGCTTAACAGGGTTTAAGGGGAATCAGCCCCAGCATTTT	CASSLTGFKGNQPQHF
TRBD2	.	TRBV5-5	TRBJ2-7	TGTGCCAGCAGCTTGAATTGGGGCGGGAGGTACGAGCAGTACTTC	CASSLNWGGRYEQYF
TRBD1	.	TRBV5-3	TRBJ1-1	TGTGCCAGAAGCCCTGTGACCAGGGGACAGGGTAACGTCGACGCTTTCTTT	CARSPVTRGQGNVDAFF
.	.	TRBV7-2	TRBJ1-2	TGTGCCAGCAGCTTAGGAAGACAGAACTATGGCTACACCTTC	CASSLGRQNYGYTF
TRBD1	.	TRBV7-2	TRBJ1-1	TGTGCCAGCAGCCCCCGACAGGGGGCAATCACTGAAGCTTTCTTT	CASSPRQGAITEAFF
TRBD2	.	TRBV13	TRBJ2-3	TGTGCCAGCAGCTTAGTAGGACTAGCGGGTACGCAGTATTTT	CASSLVGLAGTQYF
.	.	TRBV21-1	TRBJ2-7	TGTGCCAGGGGGCGGGGATCCTACGAGCAGTACTTC	CARGRGSYEQYF
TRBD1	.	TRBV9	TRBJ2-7	TGTGCCAGCAGCGTTAGCGGACAGGGGTGGTACGAGCAGTACTTC	CASSVSGQGWYEQYF
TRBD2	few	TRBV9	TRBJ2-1	TGTGCCAGCAGCTGGACTAGCGGGGGGTATAACTACAATGAGCAGTTCTTC	CASSWTSGGYNYNEQFF
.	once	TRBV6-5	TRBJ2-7	TGTGCCAGCATCCCACAGGGAAGGGTGAACGAGCAGTACTTC	CASIPQGRVNEQYF
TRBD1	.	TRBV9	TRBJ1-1	TGTGCCAGCAGCGTCGGGACAGGGTATGAAGCTTTCTTT	CASSVGTGYEAFF
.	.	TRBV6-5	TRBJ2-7	TGTGCCAGCAGTTACTCGGGGCCAACCTACGAGCAGTACTTC	CASSYSGPTYEQYF
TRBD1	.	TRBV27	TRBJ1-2	TGTGCCAGCAGTTACCTACAGGGGGCGGGCTATGGCTACACCTTC	CASSYLQGAGYGYTF
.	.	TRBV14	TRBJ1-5	TGTGCCAGCAGCCAAGATCGAGGTCAGCCCCAGCATTTT	CASSQDRGQPQHF
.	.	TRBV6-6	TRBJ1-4	TGTGCCAGCAGTTACCCCAAGTTAGTGCCTAATGAAAAACTGTTTTTT	CASSYPKLVPNEKLFF
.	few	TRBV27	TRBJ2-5	TGTGCCAGCAGTCCCCAGCAGGGAGAGACCCAGTACTTC	CASSPQQGETQYF
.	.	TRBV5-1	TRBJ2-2	TGCGCCAGCAGCTTTATGATGTGGAGGGACAGAATCTTTCGAAACACCGGGGAGCTGTTTTTT	CASSFMMWRDRIFRNTGELFF
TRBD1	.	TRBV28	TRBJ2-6	TGTGCCAGCAGTGAGGACAGGTTTAGCTCTGGGGCCAACGTCCTGACTTTC	CASSEDRFSSGANVLTF
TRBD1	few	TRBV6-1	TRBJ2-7	TGTGCCAGCAGTGAGACGGGACAGGGAGTTTTCTCCTACGAGCAGTACTTC	CASSETGQGVFSYEQYF
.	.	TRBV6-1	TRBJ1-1	TGTGCCGCGCGGGGTCATGTCGCGAACACTGAAGCTTTCTTT	CAARGHVANTEAFF
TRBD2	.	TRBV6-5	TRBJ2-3	TGTGCCAGCAGCCCCCGGGAGGGGAGCACAGATACGCAGTATTTT	CASSPREGSTDTQYF
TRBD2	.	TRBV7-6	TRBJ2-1	TGTGCCAGCAGCCTCCTGACTAGCGGGGGGTCCAATGAGCAGTTCTTC	CASSLLTSGGSNEQFF
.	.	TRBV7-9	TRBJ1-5	TGTGCCAGCAGCTTAACCGAAGACTCTTATAGCAATCAGCCCCAGCATTTT	CASSLTEDSYSNQPQHF
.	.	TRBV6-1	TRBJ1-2	TGTGCCAGCACCCTAGGGGGATACATCTATGGCTACACCTTC	CASTLGGYIYGYTF
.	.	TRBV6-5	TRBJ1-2	TGTGCCAGCAGTTACTCGGGGGGGCGAAGCGGCTACACCTTC	CASSYSGGRSGYTF
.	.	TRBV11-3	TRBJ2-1	TGTGCCAGCAGCTTAGGGCGGGGATACAATGAGCAGTTCTTC	CASSLGRGYNEQFF
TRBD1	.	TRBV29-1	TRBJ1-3	TGCAGCGTTGAAGATCTGAAATCCGGGACAGGGGGCATTTTTAGGGGAAACACCATATATTTT	CSVEDLKSGTGGIFRGNTIYF
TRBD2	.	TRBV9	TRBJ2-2	TGTGCCAGCAGCGTCTCAGCTTGGGCGGGGGGGGGCACCGGGGAGCTGTTTTTT	CASSVSAWAGGGTGELFF
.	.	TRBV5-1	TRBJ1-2	TGCGCCAGCAGCTTCGGGGTTGACTATGGCTACACCTTC	CASSFGVDYGYTF
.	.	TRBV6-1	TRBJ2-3	TGTGCCAGCAGTCCCAGGGCAGATACGCAGTATTTT	CASSPRADTQYF
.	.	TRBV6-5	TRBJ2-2	TGTGCCAGCACCTCTCCGGGGGCCGGGGAGCTGTTTTTT	CASTSPGAGELFF
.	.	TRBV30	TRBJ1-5	TGTGCCTGGAGTGTAGGGGGAAAGGGACAGCCCCAGCATTTT	CAWSVGGKGQPQHF
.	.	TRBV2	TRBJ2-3	TGTGCCAGCAGGGAAAGGCCCCAGGGGTCCGGCACAGATACGCAGTATTTT	CASRERPQGSGTDTQYF
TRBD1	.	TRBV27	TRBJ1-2	TGTGCCAGCAGTTTATGGACAGGGGACGAAGGCTACACCTTC	CASSLWTGDEGYTF
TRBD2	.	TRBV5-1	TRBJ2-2	TGCGCCAGCAGCTTGGCGGGGGGACTAAACACCGGGGAGCTGTTTTTT	CASSLAGGLNTGELFF
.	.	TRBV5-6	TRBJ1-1	TGTGCCAGCACCATTGGAGGGGAGGAAGCTTTCTTT	CASTIGGEEAFF
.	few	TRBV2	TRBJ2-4	TGTGCCAGCAGTGCAGAAGCCAAAAACATTCAGTACTTC	CASSAEAKNIQYF
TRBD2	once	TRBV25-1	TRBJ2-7	TGTGCCAGCAGTGGGAACCCGAGCGGGGGGTCGTACGAGCAGTACTTC	CASSGNPSGGSYEQYF
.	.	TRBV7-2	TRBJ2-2	TGTGCCAGCAGCCCCTACACCGGGGAGCTGTTTTTT	CASSPYTGELFF
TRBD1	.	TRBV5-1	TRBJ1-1	TGCGCCAGCAGCCAACCACCGGGACAGGGGATGAACACTGAAGCTTTCTTT	CASSQPPGQGMNTEAFF
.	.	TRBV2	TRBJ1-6	TGTGCCAGCAGTGAGGAGGGGCTAGGGAATTCACCCCTCCACTTT	CASSEEGLGNSPLHF
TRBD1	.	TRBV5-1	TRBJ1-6	TGCGCCAGCAGCTTGGGGGGACAGAGAAATTCACCCCTCCACTTT	CASSLGGQRNSPLHF
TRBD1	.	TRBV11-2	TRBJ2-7	TGTGCCAGCAGCCCGGGACAGACCTACGAGCAGTACTTC	CASSPGQTYEQYF
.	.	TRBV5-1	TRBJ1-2	TGCGCCAGCAGCTTGGTCTTGAAAGGGAGTGGCTACACCTTC	CASSLVLKGSGYTF
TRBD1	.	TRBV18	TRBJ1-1	TGTGCCAGCTCACCAAAGGACAGGGCCACTGAAGCTTTCTTT	CASSPKDRATEAFF
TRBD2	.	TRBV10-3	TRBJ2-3	TGTGCCATCTCTCTGGGCGGGGGTTCAGATACGCAGTATTTT	CAISLGGGSDTQYF
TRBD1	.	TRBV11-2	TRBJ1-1	TGTGCCAGCAGCCCCGCCAGGGGGGTGAACACTGAAGCTTTCTTT	CASSPARGVNTEAFF
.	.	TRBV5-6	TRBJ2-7	TGTGCCAGCAGCTTGGGGCTAGCTACCTACGAGCAGTACTTC	CASSLGLATYEQYF